This TCR beta chain is from a study of T-cell memory formation after mild COVID-19. From the 5' RACE reads, TCRdb called clonotypes with MiXCR, one entry per CDR3 protein. The sample yields hundreds of thousands of distinct CDR3 sequences, more than 15% seen once. V lost 3 bases, J lost 4 bases, and 10 bases lay in between. Germline V gene data show CDR1 as ENHRY and CDR2 as SYGVKD. The CDR3 is made up of 13 amino acids. In this sample, this clonotype turned up a few times. This TCR derives from a man younger than 35 who had mild COVID-19 (a few samples of this study predate the infection). Cell type and time point are not known. The rearrangement links TRBV10-3 to TRBJ2-7; tentatively, D is TRBD2 (5 bases). Sequencing was performed on PBMCs or a T cell subset sorted from them (not recorded which). CDR3 DNA: TGTGCCATCAGTGACCCGGGGAGATACGAGCAGTACTTC. Protein product: CAISDPGRYEQYF.